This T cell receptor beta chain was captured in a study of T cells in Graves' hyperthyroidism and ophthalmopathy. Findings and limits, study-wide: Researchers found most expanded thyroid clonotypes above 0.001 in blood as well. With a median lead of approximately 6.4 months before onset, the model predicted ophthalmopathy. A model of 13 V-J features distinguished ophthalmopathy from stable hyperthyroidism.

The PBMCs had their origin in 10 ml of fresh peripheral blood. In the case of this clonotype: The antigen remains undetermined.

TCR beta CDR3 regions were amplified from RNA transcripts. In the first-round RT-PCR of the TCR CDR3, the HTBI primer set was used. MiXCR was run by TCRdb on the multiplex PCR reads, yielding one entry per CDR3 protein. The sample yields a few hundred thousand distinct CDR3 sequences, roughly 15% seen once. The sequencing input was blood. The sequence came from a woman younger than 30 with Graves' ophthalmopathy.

CDR3 bases: TGTGCCAGCAGCGGGACAGCCCAAGAGACCCAGTACTTC. The encoded protein is CASSGTAQETQYF. V usage is TRBV6-1 and J usage is TRBJ2-5; 7 nucleotides align to TRBD1. J gave up 1 base and V 6 bases, and 2 bases lay outside the gene matches. The CDR3 runs to 13 residues. Germline values: CDR1 MNHNS, CDR2 SASEGT.